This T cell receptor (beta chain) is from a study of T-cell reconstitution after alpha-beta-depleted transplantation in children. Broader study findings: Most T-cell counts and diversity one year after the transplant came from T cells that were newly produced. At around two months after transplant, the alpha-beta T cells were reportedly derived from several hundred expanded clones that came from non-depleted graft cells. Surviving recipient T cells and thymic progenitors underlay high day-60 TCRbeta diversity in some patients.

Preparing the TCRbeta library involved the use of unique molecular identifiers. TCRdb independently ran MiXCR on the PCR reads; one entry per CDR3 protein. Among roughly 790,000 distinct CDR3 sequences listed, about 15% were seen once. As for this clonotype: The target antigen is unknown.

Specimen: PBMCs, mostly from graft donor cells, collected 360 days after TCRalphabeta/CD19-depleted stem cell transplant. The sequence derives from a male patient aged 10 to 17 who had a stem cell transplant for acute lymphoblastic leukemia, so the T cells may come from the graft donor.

CDR3 nucleotide sequence: TGCAGTGCAGGACTAGCGGGAATTGGGGAGCTGTTTTTT. This translates into CSAGLAGIGELFF. This chain joins TRBV20-1 and TRBJ2-2; TRBD2 agrees at 12 bases. CDR3 size: 13 residues. The V and J ends lost 6 bases and 8 bases, in that order; junction bases with no gene match: 4. Germline V gene lookup returns CDR1 DFQATT and CDR2 SNEGSKA (reference sequence).